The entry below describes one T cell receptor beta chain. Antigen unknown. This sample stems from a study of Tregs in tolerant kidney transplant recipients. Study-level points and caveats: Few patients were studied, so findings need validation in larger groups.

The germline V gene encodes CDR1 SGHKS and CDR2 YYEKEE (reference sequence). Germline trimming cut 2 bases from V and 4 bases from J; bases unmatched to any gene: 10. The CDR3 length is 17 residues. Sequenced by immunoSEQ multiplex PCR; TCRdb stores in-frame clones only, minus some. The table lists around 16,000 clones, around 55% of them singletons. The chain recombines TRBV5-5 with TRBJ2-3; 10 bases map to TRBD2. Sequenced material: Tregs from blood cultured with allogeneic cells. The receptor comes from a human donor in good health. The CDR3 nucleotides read TGTGCCAGCAGCTTAATTCGTAGCGGGAGGCATTCAGATACGCAGTATTTT. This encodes CASSLIRSGRHSDTQYF.